This record concerns one T cell receptor (beta chain) sequence. No antigen is known for it. This sample stems from a study of cytomegalovirus exposure and HLA in healthy donors. Study information: There were 85 million or so unique TCRs (from HLA-typed donors) in an early data release.

Findings and caveats of the study: An analysis was carried out at a later point. It showed that HLA-associated TCR beta chains were more clonally expanded than equally common non-associated chains.

Primers for the PCR totalled 60 Vbeta and 13 Jbeta. Produced via immunoSEQ multiplex PCR; TCRdb's table is partial and in-frame only. There are about 160,000 clones in the sample; roughly 80% occur only once, and roughly 4.7% lies in the top ten. The sequencing input was PBMCs. This sequence was found in a man aged 30 to 45 in good health and CMV-seronegative.

The CDR3 DNA reads as TGTGCCAGCAGTCACGGGACAGGGGGTGTGAATGAGCAGTTCTTC. Protein: CASSHGTGGVNEQFF. This rearrangement joins TRBV27 to TRBJ2-1; 11 bases line up with TRBD1. Germline CDR1 is MNHEY and CDR2 is SMNVEV (reference sequence). The ends lost 5 bases at V and 7 bases at J; junction bases unmatched: 7. The length of the CDR3 is 15 residues.